The 10 T cell receptor beta chains listed next were all sequenced from one sample in a study of CD4 and CD8 cells across lung adenocarcinoma regions listed by TCRdb under 2018. Preparation of the library involved PCR. TCRdb names HiSeq X Ten as the instrument used. Using fastp trimming at Q25 and MiXCR clonotype assembly, TCRdb reanalyzed the public sequencing data and kept in-frame beta chains. Identical CDR3 proteins give one entry, which carries the most common genes and DNA. The sample data list about 12,000 distinct CDR3 sequences, and roughly 56% of these were observed just once. Roughly 35% of the sample belongs to the ten largest clones. Sequenced material: CD8+ T cells from the margin of a lung tumor. The sample's cell subset or site label, in plain terms: tumor margin region. The origin of the receptors is a female donor with lung adenocarcinoma. The CD4 and CD8 labels of this study may be unreliable.

This clonotype was counted a single time. Germline is not matched at one junction end, which may reflect a read error. The genes are TRBV10-2 and TRBJ2-5; a weak D match, TRBD1 (6 bases). The CDR3 sequence is 14 residues long. CDR1 is WSHSY, CDR2 SAAADI, per germline. The CDR3 reads CAGSGGRDQGTQYF. DNA of the CDR3: TGCGCGGGGAGTGGGGGCCGGGACCAAGGGACCCAGTACTTC.

About this clonotype itself: The junction differs from germline at one of its ends, possibly a read error. The chain employs TRBV6-1 and TRBJ2-4, with D perhaps given as TRBD1 or TRBD2 (6 bases each). The germline V gene has CDR1 MNHNS and CDR2 SASEGT. The CDR3 has 15 amino acids. The CDR3 is CASRRGVSAKDTQYF. The DNA for the CDR3 is TGTGCCAGCAGAAGGGGGGTGAGCGCCAAAGACACGCAGTATTTC.

The chain has TRBV10-1 and TRBJ2-7; 7 nucleotides align to TRBD2. V shed 0 bases and J 3 bases; nucleotides not matched to a gene: 8. This CDR3 is 16 amino acids long. Germline V CDR1 and CDR2: WNHNN, SYGVQD (reference sequence). For the CDR3, the DNA is TGCGCCAGCAGTGAGTCGACGGGGGGAGGATTCTACGAGCAGTACTTC. Translation gives CASSESTGGGFYEQYF.

This chain links TRBV27 with TRBJ2-7; 8 bases are a match to TRBD1. The CDR3 consists of 14 residues. Looked up from germline, CDR1 is MNHEY and CDR2 is SMNVEV (reference sequence). The V segment lost 5 bases and the J segment 3 bases; nucleotides outside the gene matches: 6. In DNA form, the CDR3 reads TGTGCCAGCAGTCCCGGACAGGGACTCTACGAGCAGTACTTC. Protein product: CASSPGQGLYEQYF.

This clonotype was picked up a small number of times. The chain couples TRBV5-1 to TRBJ2-5, with 7 bases aligning to TRBD1. The end of the DNA is better explained by TRBJ2-7, so the J call may be wrong. CDR3 length: 15 residues. Germline-derived CDR1 and CDR2 are SGHRS and YFSETQ. CDR3 DNA: TGCGCCAGCAGCTTGAAAGGGGACAGCGCCTACGAGCAGTACTTC. Its protein is CASSLKGDSAYEQYF.

This clonotype was recorded many times. The chain joins TRBV4-1 to TRBJ1-2; D ambiguous. Trimming pared 3 bases from V and 4 bases from J, leaving 3 bases between. The CDR3 runs to 11 residues. Germline V lookup: CDR1 MGHRA, CDR2 YSYEKL. In DNA, the CDR3 is TGCGCCAGCAGCCAGGGCTATGGCTACACCTTC. Translated: CASSQGYGYTF.

The count of this clonotype is one. The rearrangement links TRBV6-1 to TRBJ2-4, with D hard to call. The germline gives CDR1 MNHNS, CDR2 SASEGT. The CDR3 sequence is 14 residues long. V gave up 0 bases and J gave up 9 bases, with 12 bases separating them. The CDR3 bases are TGTGCCAGCAGTGAAGCCCAGGACCCCGCCATTCAGTACTTC. As protein: CASSEAQDPAIQYF.

The chain has TRBV6-1 and TRBJ2-5; maybe TRBD2 (5 bases). The CDR3 covers 13 residues. Trimming pared 5 bases from V and 5 bases from J, leaving 12 bases between. The germline V gene has CDR1 MNHNS and CDR2 SASEGT. The CDR3 coding sequence is TGTGCCAGCAGTAAGAGAGGGCGGGAGACCCAGTACTTC. Encoded protein: CASSKRGRETQYF.

The chain has TRBV20-1 and TRBJ2-5; 8 bases are shared with TRBD1. Matching the DNA end better, TRBJ2-7 makes the J call doubtful. The CDR3 covers 13 residues. CDR1 is DFQATT and CDR2 is SNEGSKA in the germline V gene (reference sequence). CDR3 in amino acids: CSAHRGYGYEQYF. CDR3 nucleotide sequence: TGCAGTGCTCACAGGGGGTACGGCTACGAGCAGTACTTC.

The chain recombines TRBV6-2 or TRBV6-3 with TRBJ1-2, with D tentatively TRBD1 (5 bases). This CDR3 spans 15 amino acids. Trimming removed 0 bases at V and 1 base at J, with 9 bases between. Germline-derived CDR1 and CDR2 are MNHEY and SVGEGT. CDR3 DNA: TGTGCCAGCAGTTACTCTCCGGGGGATAACTATGGCTACACCTTC. This encodes CASSYSPGDNYGYTF.